Following are 27 T cell receptor beta chains from one sample sequenced in a study of blood T cell repertoires in COVID-19 (dated by TCRdb to between 2020 and 2021). Library generation was performed with the immunoSEQ multiplex PCR assay. TCRdb retrieved this table from immuneACCESS and kept in-frame rearrangements only. Not all clones are present; in checked studies, unresolved V genes account for under half, and no reason is known for the remainder. The sample profile shows about 40,000 clones; 80% to 90% of them were found once. Together, the top ten hold roughly 9.8% of the sample. What was sequenced was peripheral blood. Receptor source: a human donor in a cohort sampled during active COVID-19.

In this sample, this clone turned up once. The gene calls are TRBV4-1 and TRBJ1-2; tentative D call: TRBD1 (5 bases). This CDR3 is built from 13 residues. V lost 2 bases and J 8 bases, leaving 12 bases between the germline ends. The germline gives CDR1 MGHRA, CDR2 YSYEKL. CDR3 in DNA: TGCGCCAGCAGCCAAAGGGGAACAAGCGGCTACACCTTC. This codes for CASSQRGTSGYTF.

The chain combines TRBV7-2 with TRBJ2-7; 8 positions match TRBD2. V lost 1 base, J lost 6 bases, and 5 bases stayed unmatched. Germline V gene lookup returns CDR1 SGHTA and CDR2 FQGNSA. The CDR3 has 14 amino acids. The CDR3 DNA sequence: TGTGCCAGCAGCTTAGGCATTAGCGGGGTCGAGCAGTACTTC. Translating gives CASSLGISGVEQYF.

This chain uses TRBV27 with TRBJ2-5, with TRBD1 identical over 7 bases. Germline values: CDR1 MNHEY, CDR2 SMNVEV (reference sequence). V was pared by 5 bases and J by 6 bases, with 18 bases of the junction left unmatched. There are 17 residues in the CDR3. In DNA form, the CDR3 reads TGTGCCAGCAGTCCAATTCTGACAGGGTTAGACGTAAAGACCCAGTACTTC. Its protein is CASSPILTGLDVKTQYF.

This clone was counted between two and nine times. The chain couples TRBV2 to TRBJ1-5; TRBD1 agrees at 8 bases. The CDR3 consists of 15 residues. CDR1 SNHLY and CDR2 FYNNEI come from the germline V gene. V shed 7 bases, J shed 2 bases, and the junction held 7 bases outside the gene matches. The CDR3 protein is CASTLDRGGNQPQHF. CDR3 nucleotides: TGTGCCAGCACCCTCGACAGGGGTGGCAATCAGCCCCAGCATTTT.

This chain joins TRBV5-3 and TRBJ2-3; 8 bases are a match to TRBD2. TRBV5-3 is reported as an ORF; its role is uncertain. The J segment lost 0 bases and the V segment lost 0 bases, leaving 6 bases of the junction unmatched. The CDR3 extends over 17 amino acids. DNA of the CDR3: TGTGCCAGAAGCTTGGGGGGGACTAGAGCTAGCACAGATACGCAGTATTTT. Protein product: CARSLGGTRASTDTQYF.

This clone was seen a single time. The genes are TRBV7-9 and TRBJ1-1; D is perhaps TRBD1 (6 bases). V lost 5 bases and J lost 4, with 20 bases in between. The length of the CDR3 is 16 residues. In germline, CDR1 is SEHNR, CDR2 FQNEAQ (reference sequence). CDR3 loop: CASSQGQLVRGTEAFF. The CDR3 nucleotides are TGTGCCAGCAGCCAAGGACAGCTTGTCCGAGGCACTGAAGCTTTCTTT.

This sequence joins TRBV6-5 and TRBJ2-7, with 10 bases matching TRBD2. The germline V gene encodes CDR1 MNHEY and CDR2 SVGAGI. The CDR3 extends over 15 amino acids. Unmatched junction bases numbered 9, after V lost 7 bases and J lost 3 bases. CDR3 in DNA: TGTGCCAGCATAAGCAGACTAGCGGGTATCTACGAGCAGTACTTC. It is translated as CASISRLAGIYEQYF.

This chain connects TRBV7-2 to TRBJ2-7, with no clear D. Germline assignment: CDR1 SGHTA and CDR2 FQGNSA. V lost 2 bases to trimming and J lost 3 bases, with 2 bases between them. The CDR3 is 11 amino acids. Here the CDR3 reads CASSLYYEQYF. CDR3 nucleotides: TGTGCCAGCAGCTTATACTACGAGCAGTACTTC.

The rearrangement joins TRBV19 to TRBJ2-1, with TRBD1 matching over 11 bases. With 6 bases clipped from V and 16 bases from J, the junction kept 11 bases outside the gene matches. Germline values: CDR1 LNHDA, CDR2 SQIVND (reference sequence). The CDR3 has 13 amino acids. The CDR3 sequence: CASRTTRTGGQFF. In DNA, the CDR3 is TGTGCCAGTAGGACAACCCGGACAGGGGGCCAATTCTTC.

The chain combines TRBV9 with TRBJ2-1; D unresolved. This CDR3 contains 13 residues. Trimming pared 1 base from V and 5 bases from J, leaving 7 bases between. The germline CDR1 and CDR2 sequences are SGDLS and YYNGEE. The DNA for the CDR3 is TGTGCCAGCAGCGTAAAGCTTCACAATGAGCAGTTCTTC. Its translation: CASSVKLHNEQFF.

The genes are TRBV20-1 and TRBJ1-2, with a possible D match to TRBD1 (5 bases). This CDR3 spans 11 amino acids. V dropped 8 bases and J dropped 8 bases, with 15 bases sitting between them. Per the germline V gene, CDR1 is DFQATT and CDR2 is SNEGSKA (reference sequence). CDR3 in DNA: TGCAGTTCTCAAGGAGGGGAGGGCTACACCTTC. Its translation: CSSQGGEGYTF.

Remarks on this clone: The sample carries other DNA sequences with the same CDR3. The chain combines TRBV12-3 or TRBV12-4 with TRBJ1-1, with TRBD1 matching 7 bases. V dropped 6 bases and J dropped 1; count of bases not matched to a gene: 2. The CDR3 runs 13 residues. The CDR3 DNA reads TGTGCCAGCAGCCGACAGGGGAACACTGAAGCTTTCTTT. Residues: CASSRQGNTEAFF.

This clone appeared once. This chain links TRBV20-1 with TRBJ2-3, with 8 positions matching TRBD2. The length of the CDR3 is 14 residues. V shed 3 bases, J shed 4 bases, and the junction held 6 bases outside the gene matches. Germline loops: CDR1 DFQATT, CDR2 SNEGSKA (reference sequence). The CDR3: CSASAGRVADTQYF. CDR3 bases: TGCAGTGCTAGTGCCGGGAGGGTTGCAGATACGCAGTATTTT.

The rearrangement links TRBV7-2 to TRBJ2-7, with TRBD2 as a possible D gene (6 bases). The V and J ends lost 5 bases and 3 bases respectively, with 17 bases between them. Germline lookup yields CDR1 SGHTA and CDR2 FQGNSA. The CDR3 spans 15 residues. The CDR3: CASSLEGPPGYEQYF. CDR3 in DNA: TGTGCCAGCAGCCTGGAGGGACCGCCTGGCTACGAGCAGTACTTC.

The genes are TRBV9 and TRBJ2-7, with 7 nucleotides matching TRBD2. The ends lost 4 bases at V and 3 bases at J; junction bases unmatched: 13. CDR1 SGDLS and CDR2 YYNGEE come from the germline V gene. CDR3 size: 16 residues. CDR3 sequence: CASSPRSGLPLYEQYF. Here the CDR3 DNA reads TGTGCCAGCAGCCCCCGTAGCGGGCTGCCGCTCTACGAGCAGTACTTC.

This chain uses TRBV7-3 with TRBJ2-5; 8 nucleotides agree with TRBD2. The CDR3 loop spans 16 amino acids. From germline, CDR1 is SGHTA and CDR2 FQGTGA. The ends lost 1 base at V and 1 base at J; junction bases unmatched: 5. The DNA for the CDR3 is TGTGCCAGCAGCTTAATCGGGGGGGTCAGCCAAGAGACCCAGTACTTC. Residues: CASSLIGGVSQETQYF.

This chain links TRBV7-3 with TRBJ2-3, with 10 bases aligning to TRBD2. CDR1 and CDR2 from the germline V gene are SGHTA and FQGTGA. With 4 bases clipped from V and 3 bases from J, the junction kept 7 bases outside the gene matches. The CDR3 has 16 amino acids. CDR3 protein: CASSSSGRARTDTQYF. The CDR3, as DNA: TGTGCCAGCAGCTCCAGCGGGAGGGCCCGGACAGATACGCAGTATTTT.

The chain is built from TRBV2 and TRBJ1-4; TRBD1 might be the D (5 bases). CDR1 is SNHLY and CDR2 is FYNNEI in the germline V gene. Trimming pared 8 bases from V and 0 bases from J, leaving 13 bases between. This CDR3 has 15 residues. CDR3 in amino acids: CASGGTLATNEKLFF. The CDR3 DNA sequence: TGTGCCAGCGGGGGGACCCTTGCAACTAATGAAAAACTGTTTTTT.

The chain is built from TRBV7-6 and TRBJ2-2; tentatively, D is TRBD2 (5 bases). Trimming cost V 5 bases and J 4 bases, with 14 bases left between them. This CDR3 is 15 amino acids long. Per germline, CDR1 SGHVS and CDR2 FNYEAQ. Here the CDR3 DNA reads TGTGCCAGCAGCCCTTTGGGGAGTACCACCGGGGAGCTGTTTTTT. The encoded protein is CASSPLGSTTGELFF.

This sequence joins TRBV7-2 and TRBJ1-2; perhaps TRBD1 as D (5 bases). The CDR3 is made up of 15 amino acids. Germline CDR1 is SGHTA and CDR2 is FQGNSA. The V end was cut by 5 bases, the J end by 1 base, with 14 bases between. The CDR3 DNA is TGTGCCAGCAGCCTGACAGTTCTCCTTAACTATGGCTACACCTTC. This gives the protein CASSLTVLLNYGYTF.

The chain couples TRBV27 to TRBJ2-5, with TRBD1 matching 10 bases. The CDR3 is made up of 14 amino acids. The V and J ends lost 5 bases and 1 base, in that order; junction bases with no gene match: 1. In germline, CDR1 is MNHEY, CDR2 SMNVEV (reference sequence). The CDR3 region is CASSRDRGQETQYF. The DNA for the CDR3 is TGTGCCAGCAGTCGGGACAGGGGCCAAGAGACCCAGTACTTC.

This clone was detected a few times. The chain carries TRBV27 and TRBJ1-2; 12 nucleotides align to TRBD1. J gave up 3 bases and V 6 bases, and 5 bases lay outside the gene matches. Germline V gives CDR1 MNHEY, CDR2 SMNVEV (reference sequence). The CDR3 covers 15 residues. The DNA of the CDR3 is TGTGCCAGCAGCTCCGGGACAGGGGGCTACTATGGCTACACCTTC. Its translation is CASSSGTGGYYGYTF.

This clone was seen a handful of times. The V and J genes are TRBV6-4 and TRBJ2-4, with a tentative D call TRBD2 (5 bases). CDR1 is MRHNA and CDR2 is SNTAGT in the germline V gene. This CDR3 contains 17 residues. The germline V and J ends were trimmed by 0 bases and 0 bases, with 12 bases remaining between them. As DNA, the CDR3 is TGTGCCAGCAGTGACTCAAGACTCCGGGAAGCCAAAAACATTCAGTACTTC. This codes for CASSDSRLREAKNIQYF.

The chain has TRBV7-9 and TRBJ2-2; weak D call: TRBD2 (6 bases). CDR1 is SEHNR, CDR2 FQNEAQ, per germline (reference sequence). The germline V and J ends were trimmed by 3 bases and 5 bases, with 13 bases remaining between them. The CDR3 length is 15 residues. DNA for the CDR3: TGTGCCAGCAGCTTTACGAGCGGGCGTACCGGGGAGCTGTTTTTT. Amino acids: CASSFTSGRTGELFF. The whole variable domain, filled in from reference TRBV7-9 and TRBJ2-2, reads DTGVSQNPRHKITKRGQNVTFRCDPISEHNRLYWYRQTLGQGPEFLTYFQNEAQLEKSRLLSDRFSAERPKGSFSTLEIQRTEQGDSAMYLCASSFTSGRTGELFFGEGSRLTVL.

The V gene is TRBV6-2 or TRBV6-3, the J gene TRBJ2-2; TRBD1 matches 8 bases. The CDR3 has 17 amino acids. Germline V gene lookup returns CDR1 MNHEY and CDR2 SVGEGT. V gave up 2 bases and J gave up 0 bases; unmatched junction bases: 5. CDR3 region: CASSYRGQGANTGELFF. In DNA, the CDR3 is TGTGCCAGCAGTTACCGAGGACAGGGAGCGAACACCGGGGAGCTGTTTTTT.

V gene TRBV28 combines with J gene TRBJ1-4; 12 nucleotides align to TRBD1. The CDR3 spans 17 residues. In germline, CDR1 is MDHEN, CDR2 SYDVKM. With V trimmed by 6 bases and J by 1 base, 6 bases remained unmatched. Here the CDR3 DNA reads TGTGCCAGCAGGCGGGACAGGGGGCGAGTAACTAATGAAAAACTGTTTTTT. Amino acids: CASRRDRGRVTNEKLFF.

The chain uses TRBV7-3 and TRBJ2-3, with D maybe TRBD1 (6 bases). There are 16 residues in the CDR3. Germline V gives CDR1 SGHTA, CDR2 FQGTGA. Trimming pared 5 bases from V and 4 bases from J, leaving 19 bases between. The DNA of the CDR3 is TGTGCCAGCAGCCTCCAGCTCAGGGGTGGTCCAGATACGCAGTATTTT. Its translation is CASSLQLRGGPDTQYF.